This TCR beta chain is drawn from a study of T-cell reconstitution after alpha-beta-depleted transplantation in children. As it was prepared, the TCRbeta library received unique molecular identifiers. TCRdb reanalysed the PCR reads using MiXCR and keeps one entry per CDR3 protein. The sample includes some 240,000 distinct CDR3 sequences, approximately 12% of them seen just once. The V end was cut by 6 bases, the J end by 5 bases, with 20 bases between. The CDR3 has 15 amino acids. CDR1 MNHEY and CDR2 SMNVEV come from the germline V gene (reference sequence). The sequenced sample was PBMCs from the stem cell graft donor, obtained from the stem cell graft. J is TRBJ2-7 and V is TRBV27, with D tentatively TRBD1 or TRBD2 (5 bases each). The clonotype comes from a human donor who donated a stem cell graft to a child with acute lymphoblastic leukemia. CDR3 sequence (DNA): TGTGCCAGCAGGACCGGGACGGCAGGCCCGAACGAGCAGTACTTC. It encodes CASRTGTAGPNEQYF.